The present T cell receptor (beta chain) was sequenced within a study of shared clonotypes between healthy human individuals. The wider study: Three plates were used per donor for CD4 naive, three for CD4 memory, two for CD8 naive and one for CD8 memory.

The table came from immunoSEQ multiplex PCR; TCRdb's copy has only in-frame clones and leaves some out. The data hold about 870,000 clones, with about 91% observed a single time. Whole-study results and caveats: Incompleteness in sorted-subset sequencing, despite large depth, was shown by rarefaction. Some clonotypes were shared by all four sorted-subset donors, while others were not shared. The non-shared ones had lower generation probabilities than the shared ones. Naive CD4 clonotypes were shared across a few donors at 4.5% to 6%.

The CDR3 has 15 residues. CDR1 and CDR2 (germline): LNHDA, SQIVND (reference sequence). V was cut by 6 bases and J by 4 bases, with 16 bases left in between. Concerning this clone: Its cognate antigen is unknown.

Only CD45RO-negative cells positively selected for CCR7 counted as naive CD8 cells, so terminally differentiated effector memory CD45RA+ cells were excluded. The TCR was taken from a man aged 25-45 years in good health. V usage is TRBV19 and J usage is TRBJ1-5; a possible D gene is TRBD1 (5 bases). Sequencing input: naive CD8+ T cells sorted from blood. The CDR3: CASSTGTLRNQPQHF. Here the CDR3 DNA reads TGTGCCAGTAGCACCGGGACCCTGAGGAATCAGCCCCAGCATTTT.